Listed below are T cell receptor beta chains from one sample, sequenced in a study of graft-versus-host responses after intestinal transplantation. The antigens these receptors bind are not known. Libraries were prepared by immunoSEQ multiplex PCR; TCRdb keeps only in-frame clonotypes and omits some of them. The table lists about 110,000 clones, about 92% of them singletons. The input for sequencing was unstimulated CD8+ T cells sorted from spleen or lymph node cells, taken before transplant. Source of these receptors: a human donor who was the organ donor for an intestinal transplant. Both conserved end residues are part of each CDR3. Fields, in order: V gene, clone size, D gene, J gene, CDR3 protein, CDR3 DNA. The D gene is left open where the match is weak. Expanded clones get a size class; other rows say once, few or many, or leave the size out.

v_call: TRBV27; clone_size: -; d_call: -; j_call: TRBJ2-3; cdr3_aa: CASSLAASTDTQYF; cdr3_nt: TGTGCCAGCAGTTTAGCGGCTAGCACAGATACGCAGTATTTT
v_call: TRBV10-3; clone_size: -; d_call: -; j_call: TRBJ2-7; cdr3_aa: CAISYRVSYEQYF; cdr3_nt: TGTGCCATCAGCTATAGAGTCTCCTACGAGCAGTACTTC
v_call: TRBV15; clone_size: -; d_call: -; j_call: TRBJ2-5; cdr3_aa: CATSSGGGWETQYF; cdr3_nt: TGTGCCACCAGCAGCGGCGGCGGGTGGGAGACCCAGTACTTC
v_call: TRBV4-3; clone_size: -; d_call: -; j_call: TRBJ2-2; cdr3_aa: CASSQELQVGELFF; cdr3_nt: TGCGCCAGCAGCCAAGAATTGCAGGTCGGGGAGCTGTTTTTT
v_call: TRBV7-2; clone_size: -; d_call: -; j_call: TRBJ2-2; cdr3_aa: CASSYPLRRLFF; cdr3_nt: TGTGCCAGCAGCTACCCCTTAAGGAGGCTGTTTTTT
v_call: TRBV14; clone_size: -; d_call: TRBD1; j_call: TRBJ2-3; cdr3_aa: CASSQIWTGADTQYF; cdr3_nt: TGTGCCAGCAGCCAGATCTGGACAGGGGCAGATACGCAGTATTTT
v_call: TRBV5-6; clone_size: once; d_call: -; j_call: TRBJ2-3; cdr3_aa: CASSWKGGYTDTQYF; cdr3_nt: TGTGCCAGCAGCTGGAAGGGGGGCTACACAGATACGCAGTATTTT
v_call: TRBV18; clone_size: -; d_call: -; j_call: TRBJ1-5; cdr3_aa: CASSPRRGRAQPQHF; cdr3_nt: TGTGCCAGCTCACCACGACGCGGGCGCGCTCAGCCCCAGCATTTT
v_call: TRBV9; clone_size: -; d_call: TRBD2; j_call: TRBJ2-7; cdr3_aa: CASSVAGGSPYEQYF; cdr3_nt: TGTGCCAGCAGCGTAGCGGGCGGGAGCCCCTACGAGCAGTACTTC
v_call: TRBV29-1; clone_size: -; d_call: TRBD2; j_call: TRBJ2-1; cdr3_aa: CSALTSGTYNEQFF; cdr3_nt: TGCAGCGCACTGACTAGCGGAACATACAATGAGCAGTTCTTC
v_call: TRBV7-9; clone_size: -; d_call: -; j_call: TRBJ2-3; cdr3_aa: CASRDGVTDTQYF; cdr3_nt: TGTGCCAGCAGGGATGGAGTGACAGATACGCAGTATTTT
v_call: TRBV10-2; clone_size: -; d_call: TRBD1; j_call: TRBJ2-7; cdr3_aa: CATKTGGSYEQYF; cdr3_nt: TGCGCCACCAAAACAGGGGGATCCTACGAGCAGTACTTC
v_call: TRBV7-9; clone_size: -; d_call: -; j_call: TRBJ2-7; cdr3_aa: CASSLKRGTQTIDYEQYF; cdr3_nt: TGTGCCAGCAGCCTCAAACGGGGGACACAAACTATCGACTACGAGCAGTACTTC
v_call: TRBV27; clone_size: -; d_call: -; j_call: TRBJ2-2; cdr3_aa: CASSFQGPGELFF; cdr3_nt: TGTGCCAGCAGTTTTCAGGGACCCGGGGAGCTGTTTTTT
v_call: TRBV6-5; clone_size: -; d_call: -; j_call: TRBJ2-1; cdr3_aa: CASSFKGYNEQFF; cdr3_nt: TGTGCCAGCAGTTTTAAGGGATACAATGAGCAGTTCTTC
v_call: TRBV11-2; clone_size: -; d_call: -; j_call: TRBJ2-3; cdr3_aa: CASSPRIGVPNTDTQYF; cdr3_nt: TGTGCCAGCAGCCCAAGGATCGGGGTACCCAACACAGATACGCAGTATTTT
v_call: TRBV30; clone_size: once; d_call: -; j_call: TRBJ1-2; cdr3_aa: CAFFPGLYGYTF; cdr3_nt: TGTGCCTTCTTCCCCGGGCTCTATGGCTACACCTTC
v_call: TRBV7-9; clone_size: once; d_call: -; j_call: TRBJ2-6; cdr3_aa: CASRKTNPGANVLTF; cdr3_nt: TGTGCCAGCCGAAAGACTAACCCTGGGGCCAACGTCCTGACTTTC
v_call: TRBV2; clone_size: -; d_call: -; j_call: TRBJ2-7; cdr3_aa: CASSSYVDYEQYF; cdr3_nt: TGTGCCAGCAGTTCGTACGTAGACTACGAGCAGTACTTC
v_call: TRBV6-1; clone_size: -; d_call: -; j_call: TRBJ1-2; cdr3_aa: CASSEARWTGYGYTF; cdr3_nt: TGTGCCAGCAGTGAAGCTCGATGGACTGGCTATGGCTACACCTTC
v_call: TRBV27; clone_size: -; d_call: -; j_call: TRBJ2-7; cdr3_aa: CASSLRAGQAYEQYF; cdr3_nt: TGTGCCAGCAGTCTTAGGGCAGGCCAGGCCTACGAGCAGTACTTC
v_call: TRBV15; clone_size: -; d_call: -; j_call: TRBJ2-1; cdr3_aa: CATSSGSSYNEQFF; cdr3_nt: TGTGCCACCAGCAGCGGGAGCTCCTACAATGAGCAGTTCTTC
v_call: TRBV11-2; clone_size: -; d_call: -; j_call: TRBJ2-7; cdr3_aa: CASSVPRGVPQYF; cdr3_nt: TGTGCCAGCAGCGTCCCCAGGGGCGTGCCGCAGTACTTC
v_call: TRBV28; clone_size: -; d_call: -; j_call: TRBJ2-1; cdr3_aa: CASSCPNSVACLSSYNEQFF; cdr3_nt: TGTGCCAGCAGTTGCCCCAATTCAGTAGCGTGCCTGAGCTCCTACAATGAGCAGTTCTTC
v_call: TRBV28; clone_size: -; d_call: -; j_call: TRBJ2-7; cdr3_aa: CASGGDSIAPPAFYEQYF; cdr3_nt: TGTGCCAGCGGCGGGGACAGTATTGCCCCCCCGGCCTTCTACGAGCAGTACTTC
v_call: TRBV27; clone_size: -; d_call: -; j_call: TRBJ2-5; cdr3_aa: CASSFWETQYF; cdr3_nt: TGTGCCAGCAGTTTTTGGGAGACCCAGTACTTC
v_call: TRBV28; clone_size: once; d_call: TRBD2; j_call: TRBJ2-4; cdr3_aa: CASSLVLLGTSGTSPLNIQYF; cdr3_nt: TGTGCCAGCAGTTTGGTATTGCTGGGAACTAGCGGGACGTCCCCTTTAAACATTCAGTACTTC
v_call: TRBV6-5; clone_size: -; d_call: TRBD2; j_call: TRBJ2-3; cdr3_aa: CASSEWTSVDTQYF; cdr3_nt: TGTGCCAGCAGTGAATGGACTAGCGTAGATACGCAGTATTTT
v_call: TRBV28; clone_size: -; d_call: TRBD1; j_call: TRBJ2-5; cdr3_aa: CASSLLFTLGTGEETQYF; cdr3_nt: TGTGCCAGCAGTTTATTGTTTACGCTGGGGACAGGAGAAGAGACCCAGTACTTC
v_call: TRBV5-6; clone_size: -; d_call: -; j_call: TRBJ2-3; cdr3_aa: CASSLPSGNTQYF; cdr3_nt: TGTGCCAGCAGCTTACCTAGTGGAAATACGCAGTATTTT
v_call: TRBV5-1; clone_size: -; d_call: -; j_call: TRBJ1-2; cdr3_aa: CASSEGVGYGYTF; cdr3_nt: TGCGCCAGCAGCGAAGGGGTGGGGTATGGCTACACCTTC
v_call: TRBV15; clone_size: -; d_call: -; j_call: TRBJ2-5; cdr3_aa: CATSRVRGPDPETQYF; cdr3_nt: TGTGCCACCAGCAGAGTCAGGGGACCCGATCCGGAGACCCAGTACTTC
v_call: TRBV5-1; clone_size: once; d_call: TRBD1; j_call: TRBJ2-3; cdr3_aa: CASSLYPDTGGRNTDTQYF; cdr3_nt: TGCGCCAGCAGCTTGTACCCCGATACAGGGGGAAGAAACACAGATACGCAGTATTTT
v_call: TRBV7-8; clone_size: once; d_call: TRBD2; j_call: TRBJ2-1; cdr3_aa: CASSSGLAGWNEQFF; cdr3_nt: TGTGCCAGCAGCTCGGGACTAGCGGGATGGAATGAGCAGTTCTTC
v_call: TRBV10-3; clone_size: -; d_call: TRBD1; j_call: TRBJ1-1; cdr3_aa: CAISVRTGVSEAFF; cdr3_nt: TGTGCCATCAGTGTTCGGACAGGGGTTTCTGAAGCTTTCTTT
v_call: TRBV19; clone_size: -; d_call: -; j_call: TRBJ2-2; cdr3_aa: CASRYYTGELFF; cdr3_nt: TGTGCCAGTAGGTACTATACCGGGGAGCTGTTTTTT
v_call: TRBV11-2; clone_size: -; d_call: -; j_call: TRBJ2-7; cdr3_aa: CASSLAQGPYEQYF; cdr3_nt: TGTGCCAGCAGCTTGGCGCAGGGACCCTACGAGCAGTACTTC
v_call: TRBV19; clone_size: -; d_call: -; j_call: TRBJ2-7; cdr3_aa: CASSIASRTRSYEQYF; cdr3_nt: TGTGCCAGTAGTATAGCGTCACGGACCCGATCCTACGAGCAGTACTTC
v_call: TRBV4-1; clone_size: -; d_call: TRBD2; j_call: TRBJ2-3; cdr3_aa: CASSQFEREGDTQYF; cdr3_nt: TGCGCCAGCAGCCAATTCGAGCGGGAGGGAGATACGCAGTATTTT
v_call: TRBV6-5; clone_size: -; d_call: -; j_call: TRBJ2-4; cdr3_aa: CASSYIAPGAKNIQYF; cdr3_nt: TGTGCCAGCAGTTACATTGCCCCAGGGGCGAAAAACATTCAGTACTTC
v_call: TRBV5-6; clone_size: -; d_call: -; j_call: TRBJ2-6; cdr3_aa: CASSLTASGANVLTF; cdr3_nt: TGTGCCAGCAGCTTGACAGCTTCTGGGGCCAACGTCCTGACTTTC
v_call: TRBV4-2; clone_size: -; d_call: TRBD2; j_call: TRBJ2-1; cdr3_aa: CASSPRYGGGEQFF; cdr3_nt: TGTGCCAGCAGCCCCCGCTACGGGGGGGGTGAGCAGTTCTTC
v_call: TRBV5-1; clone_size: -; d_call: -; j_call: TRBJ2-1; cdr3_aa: CASSLVANEQFF; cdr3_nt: TGCGCCAGCAGCTTGGTAGCCAATGAGCAGTTCTTC
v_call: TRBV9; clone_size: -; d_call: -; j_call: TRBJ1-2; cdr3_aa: CASSVSGTSYGYTF; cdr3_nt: TGTGCCAGCAGCGTAAGTGGGACAAGCTATGGCTACACCTTC
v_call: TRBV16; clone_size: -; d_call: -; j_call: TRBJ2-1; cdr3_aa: CASSLQGHEQFF; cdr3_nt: TGTGCCAGCAGCCTACAGGGCCATGAGCAGTTCTTC
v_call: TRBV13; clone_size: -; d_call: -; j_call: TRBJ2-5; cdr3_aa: CASSRGTRETQYF; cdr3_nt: TGTGCCAGCAGCAGGGGAACCCGGGAGACCCAGTACTTC
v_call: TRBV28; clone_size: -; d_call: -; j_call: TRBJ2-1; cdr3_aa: CASSFRGSYNEQFF; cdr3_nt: TGTGCCAGCAGTTTCAGGGGATCCTACAATGAGCAGTTCTTC
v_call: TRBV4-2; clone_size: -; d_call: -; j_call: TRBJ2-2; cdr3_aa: CASSHRDRYTGELFF; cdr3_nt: TGTGCCAGCAGCCATCGAGACCGATACACCGGGGAGCTGTTTTTT
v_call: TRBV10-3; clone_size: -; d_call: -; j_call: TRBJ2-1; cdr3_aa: CAISDWDRAEQFF; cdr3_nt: TGTGCCATCAGTGATTGGGATAGAGCTGAGCAGTTCTTC
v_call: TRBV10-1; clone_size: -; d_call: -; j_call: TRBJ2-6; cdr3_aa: CASSESIGGGGSNVLTF; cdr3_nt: TGCGCCAGCAGTGAGTCGATAGGAGGGGGCGGTAGCAACGTCCTGACTTTC
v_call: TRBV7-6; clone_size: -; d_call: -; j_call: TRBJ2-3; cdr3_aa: CASSPPQDTQYF; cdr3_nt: TGTGCCAGCAGCCCCCCTCAGGATACGCAGTATTTT
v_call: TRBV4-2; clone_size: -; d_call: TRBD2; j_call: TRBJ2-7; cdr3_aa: CASSSLGLAGVAEQYF; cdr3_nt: TGTGCCAGCAGCTCTCTCGGACTAGCGGGAGTAGCCGAGCAGTACTTC
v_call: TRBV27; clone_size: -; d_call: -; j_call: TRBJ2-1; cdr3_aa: CASSFRRSEQFF; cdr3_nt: TGTGCCAGCAGTTTTAGGCGGTCCGAGCAGTTCTTC
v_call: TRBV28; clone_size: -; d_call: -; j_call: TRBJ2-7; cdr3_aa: CASSLGDGDEQYF; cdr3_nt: TGTGCCAGCAGTTTAGGGGATGGGGACGAGCAGTACTTC
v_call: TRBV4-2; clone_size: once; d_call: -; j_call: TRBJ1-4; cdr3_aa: CASSQGSEKLFF; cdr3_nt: TGTGCCAGCAGCCAAGGATCAGAAAAACTGTTTTTT
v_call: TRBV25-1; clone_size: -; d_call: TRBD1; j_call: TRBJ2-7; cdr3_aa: CARPGTGPYEQYF; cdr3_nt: TGTGCCAGGCCCGGGACAGGGCCCTACGAGCAGTACTTC
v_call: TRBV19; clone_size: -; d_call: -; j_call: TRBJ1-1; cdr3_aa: CASSWGASNFF; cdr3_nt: TGTGCCAGTAGCTGGGGTGCAAGCAATTTCTTT